This TCR beta chain was identified in a study of cytomegalovirus exposure and HLA in healthy donors. Findings and caveats of the study: By a later analysis, the bulk of CMV-associated TCR beta chains appeared HLA-restricted.

CDR3 length equals 13 residues. Trimming removed 7 bases from V and 11 bases from J, with 15 bases in between. The V gene's germline CDR1 is SNHLY and CDR2 FYNNEI. Primers: 60 Vbeta forward and 13 Jbeta reverse. Original processing notes: Later work found 65 million to 85 million unique TCR beta chains, with 9.5 million to 11 million shared. TCRdb's copy holds only in-frame clones and misses some; the assay was immunoSEQ multiplex PCR. Clone size and V and J calls were adopted from that table, with D and trimming inferred from the DNA. The sample comprises some 100,000 clones, around three quarters of which are singletons, and 4% rests with the top ten. Worth noting for this clone: What it binds is unknown.

V gene TRBV2 combines with J gene TRBJ1-6; D unclear. Sequencing input: PBMCs. This TCR derives from a woman aged 45-59 years in good health and CMV-seropositive. The DNA of the CDR3 is TGTGCCAGCATCGCAGACCGGAGGGCACCCCTCCACTTT. Its translation: CASIADRRAPLHF.